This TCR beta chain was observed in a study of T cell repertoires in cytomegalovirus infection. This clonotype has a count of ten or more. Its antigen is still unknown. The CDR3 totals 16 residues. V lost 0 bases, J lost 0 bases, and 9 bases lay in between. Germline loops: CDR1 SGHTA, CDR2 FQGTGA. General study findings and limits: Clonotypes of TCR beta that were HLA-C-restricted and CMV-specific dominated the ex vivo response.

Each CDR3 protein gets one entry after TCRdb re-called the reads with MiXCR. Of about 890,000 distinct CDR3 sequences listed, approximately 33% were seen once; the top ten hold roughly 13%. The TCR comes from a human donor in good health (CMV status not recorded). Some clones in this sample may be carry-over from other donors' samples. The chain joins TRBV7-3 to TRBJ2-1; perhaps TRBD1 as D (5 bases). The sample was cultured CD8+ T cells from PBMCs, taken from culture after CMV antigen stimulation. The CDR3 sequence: CASSLTTVNSYNEQFF. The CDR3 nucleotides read TGTGCCAGCAGCTTAACGACAGTAAACTCCTACAATGAGCAGTTCTTC.